This T cell receptor (beta chain) was identified in a study of blood T cell repertoires in COVID-19. Study information: COVID-19 samples from acute and convalescent phases originated in the United States, Italy and Spain. Nucleic acid was either cDNA or gDNA, and it came from T cells, B-cell-depleted T cells, or PBMCs.

The V end lost 2 bases, the J end lost 3 bases, and 8 bases lay between the germline ends. This CDR3 comprises 14 residues. Germline V CDR1 and CDR2: MNHEY, SVGEGT. This clone appeared a single time. Study processing details: By means of reference gene primer amplification, nucleated cell counts were estimated. Clones were read by immunoSEQ multiplex PCR, and TCRdb kept only the in-frame ones, dropping some. V, J and clone size derive from that table, while D and trimming were established from the DNA sequence. There are over 85,000 clones in the sample; around 80% occur only once, and 20% to 30% lies in the top ten.

The chain has TRBV6-2 or TRBV6-3 and TRBJ1-5; a weak D match, TRBD1 (5 bases). The receptor was isolated from a man in his sixties with acute or convalescent COVID-19. The material sequenced was peripheral blood. This CDR3 is CASSYVQVNQPQHF. The DNA for the CDR3 is TGTGCCAGCAGTTACGTACAGGTCAATCAGCCCCAGCATTTT.